This TCR beta chain was documented in a study of blood T cell repertoires in COVID-19. In the study overall: The study drew acute and convalescent COVID-19 samples from the United States, Italy and Spain.

Using immunoSEQ multiplex PCR, the repertoire was profiled, and TCRdb retains in-frame clones only, with some absent. The sample lists 150,000 to 200,000 clones, roughly 90% seen once, with roughly a sixth in the top ten. Germline CDR1 ENHRY, CDR2 SYGVKD. V dropped 2 bases and J dropped 5; count of bases not matched to a gene: 1. The CDR3 consists of 14 residues. This sequence was found in a man aged 55 to 70 with active or convalescent COVID-19. The rearrangement links TRBV10-3 to TRBJ1-4; 8 bases agree with TRBD1. Sequenced sample: peripheral blood. CDR3 DNA sequence: TGTGCCATCAGTGAGGGACAGGGAAATGAAAAACTGTTTTTT. Amino acid sequence: CAISEGQGNEKLFF.